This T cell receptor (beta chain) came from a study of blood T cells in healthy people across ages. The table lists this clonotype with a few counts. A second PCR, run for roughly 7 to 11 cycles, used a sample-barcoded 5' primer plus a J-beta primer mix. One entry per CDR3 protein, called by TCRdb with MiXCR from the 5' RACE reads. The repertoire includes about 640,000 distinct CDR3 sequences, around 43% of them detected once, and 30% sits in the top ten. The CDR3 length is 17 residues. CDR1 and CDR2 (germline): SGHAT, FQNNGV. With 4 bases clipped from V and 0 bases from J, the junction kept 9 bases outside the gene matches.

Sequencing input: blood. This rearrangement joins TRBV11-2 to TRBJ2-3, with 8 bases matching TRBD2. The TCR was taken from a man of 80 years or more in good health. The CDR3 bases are TGTGCCAGCAGCTCACCCGGAGCTAGCGGGAGCACAGATACGCAGTATTTT. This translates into CASSSPGASGSTDTQYF.